The entry below describes one TCR beta chain. Germline CDR1 reads SGHNT; CDR2 reads YYREEE (reference sequence). CDR3 length: 15 amino acids. V lost 3 bases and J lost 3, with 14 bases in between. Assay: immunoSEQ multiplex PCR; the TCRdb copy retains only in-frame clones and omits some. Among about 86,000 clones listed, approximately 90% were seen once. The data are from a study of T cell changes during pregnancy in multiple sclerosis. This chain joins TRBV5-4 and TRBJ2-3; D unresolved. This receptor was identified in a female donor in good health, enrolled as a control in a pregnancy study. The starting material was peripheral blood, obtained in the first trimester of pregnancy. The DNA for the CDR3 is TGTGCCAGCAGCTCCGGGTCCAGAATAACAGATACGCAGTATTTT. It translates to CASSSGSRITDTQYF.